These T cell receptor beta chains were read from a single sample in a study of T cell responses to AZD1222 COVID-19 vaccine. Data came from immunoSEQ multiplex PCR; TCRdb stores just in-frame clones and leaves some out. The data contain about 150,000 clones, about 94% of them singletons. Here the sequenced sample was peripheral blood, taken on day 0 of AZD1222 vaccination. The receptors come from an adult in good health. Each CDR3 is given with its conserved first and last residue. A D gene is named only where the DNA matches it firmly. Expanded clones are given a class, and other clones once, few, many or no size at all.

abundance	v_gene	d_gene	j_gene	CDR3nt	CDR3aa
few	TRBV11-2	NA	TRBJ2-2	TGTGCCAGCAGCACGGACCTCGGAAGGGCCGGGGAGCTGTTTTTT	CASSTDLGRAGELFF
NA	TRBV6-5	NA	TRBJ1-4	TGTGCCAGCAGTTACTGGCGGGGGACCTTAAATGAAAAACTGTTTTTT	CASSYWRGTLNEKLFF
NA	TRBV29-1	NA	TRBJ2-3	TGCAGCGTTGACACAACGACACGGATCACAGATACGCAGTATTTT	CSVDTTTRITDTQYF
NA	TRBV4-3	NA	TRBJ1-3	TGCGCCAGCAGCCAAGATTCAGAAGGAGACTCTGGAAACACCATATATTTT	CASSQDSEGDSGNTIYF
NA	TRBV10-1	NA	TRBJ2-1	TGCGCCAGCAGTAGGACAGAAAATGAGCAGTTCTTC	CASSRTENEQFF
NA	TRBV19	TRBD2	TRBJ2-1	TGTGCCAGTAGTATAGTCTTTCTAGCGGGAGGAAATGAGCAGTTCTTC	CASSIVFLAGGNEQFF
NA	TRBV2	TRBD2	TRBJ2-3	TGTGCCAGCAGCCTTTGGGGGGGAGATACGCAGTATTTT	CASSLWGGDTQYF
once	TRBV5-4	TRBD1	TRBJ1-2	TGTGCCAGCAGCTTGGTGGGACAGGGGGTTGGCTACACCTTC	CASSLVGQGVGYTF
NA	TRBV11-2	NA	TRBJ2-7	TGTGCCAGCAGCTTATCTACCGAGGGGACCTACGAGCAGTACTTC	CASSLSTEGTYEQYF
NA	TRBV10-1	TRBD2	TRBJ2-1	TGCGCCACCTCAACTAGCGGGAGAGGGTATGAGCAGTTCTTC	CATSTSGRGYEQFF